Listed here are 21 T cell receptor beta chains from one sample, sequenced in a study of blood T cell repertoires in COVID-19. Profiling relied on immunoSEQ multiplex PCR, and the TCRdb table lists in-frame clones only, not all of them. The profile shows approximately 350,000 clones, 89% of them singletons. Sequencing was performed on peripheral blood. All receptors derive from a man aged 40-49 years with acute or convalescent COVID-19.

The chain carries TRBV25-1 and TRBJ2-7; the D gene is possibly TRBD1 (5 bases). CDR3 size: 14 residues. V was clipped by 3 bases and J by 2 bases, with 11 bases between them. Germline V gene sequence: CDR1 MGHDK, CDR2 SYGVNS. The CDR3 sequence: CASSDLDTPYEQYF. DNA of the CDR3: TGTGCCAGCAGTGACTTGGACACACCCTACGAGCAGTACTTC.

The count of this clone is one. The rearrangement uses TRBV5-6 and TRBJ1-1; 9 bases are a match to TRBD1. V shed 2 bases, J shed 4 bases, and the junction held 0 bases outside the gene matches. The CDR3 totals 13 residues. The germline gives CDR1 SGHDT, CDR2 YYEEEE. CDR3 sequence: CASSLQGATEAFF. The CDR3 nucleotides are TGTGCCAGCAGCTTACAGGGGGCCACTGAAGCTTTCTTT.

J is TRBJ1-1 and V is TRBV7-2, with TRBD1 as a possible D gene (5 bases). The CDR3 runs 13 residues. V was pared by 5 bases and J by 4 bases, with 11 bases between. From germline, CDR1 is SGHTA and CDR2 FQGNSA. CDR3 sequence: CASSLWGGTEAFF. The CDR3 DNA sequence: TGTGCCAGCAGCCTCTGGGGGGGCACTGAAGCTTTCTTT.

The chain joins TRBV2 to TRBJ1-1, with 11 positions matching TRBD1. V lost 5 bases, J lost 4 bases, and 3 bases stayed unmatched. CDR1 SNHLY and CDR2 FYNNEI come from the germline V gene. The CDR3 has 14 residues. The CDR3 coding sequence is TGTGCCAGCAGTCGGACAGGGGGCTTCACTGAAGCTTTCTTT. Its protein is CASSRTGGFTEAFF.

This sequence joins TRBV3-1 (or the pseudogene TRBV3-2) and TRBJ1-5; no reliable D call. V shed 1 base and J shed 6 bases, with 7 bases lying between them. The CDR3 covers 13 residues. Germline CDR1 is LGHDT and CDR2 is YNNKEL (reference sequence). CDR3 sequence: CASSQGFGQPQHF. The CDR3 DNA reads as TGTGCCAGCAGCCAAGGGTTCGGTCAGCCCCAGCATTTT.

The chain recombines TRBV19 with TRBJ2-3; 10 nucleotides align to TRBD2. The length of the CDR3 is 17 residues. V lost 7 bases and J lost 2; bases outside the gene matches: 12. From germline, CDR1 is LNHDA and CDR2 SQIVND (reference sequence). The CDR3, as DNA: TGTGCCAGTACCCTGAGAAGACTAGCGGGTCCCACAGATACGCAGTATTTT. It encodes CASTLRRLAGPTDTQYF.

The V and J genes are TRBV5-1 and TRBJ2-7, with a tentative D call TRBD1 (6 bases). V gave up 4 bases and J gave up 0 bases, with 11 bases separating them. The length of the CDR3 is 14 residues. CDR1 is SGHRS, CDR2 YFSETQ, per germline. The CDR3 DNA is TGCGCCAGCAGCCTTAAGACAGGCTCCTACGAGCAGTACTTC. Protein: CASSLKTGSYEQYF.

The chain has TRBV27 and TRBJ2-3; 8 bases map to TRBD2. The CDR3 has 17 amino acids. The trim removed 4 bases at V and 6 bases at J, leaving 15 bases unmatched. From germline, CDR1 is MNHEY and CDR2 SMNVEV (reference sequence). The DNA for the CDR3 is TGTGCCAGCAGTTCGGGACTAGTGTTTGAGACACGGGATACGCAGTATTTT. This sequence encodes CASSSGLVFETRDTQYF.

This CDR3 is CASSPGQRSTSPLHF. The CDR3 nucleotides are TGTGCCAGCAGCCCGGGACAGCGGTCTACTTCACCCCTCCACTTT. This chain connects TRBV5-4 to TRBJ1-6; 7 positions agree with TRBD1. Trimming removed 4 bases from V and 9 bases from J; junction bases left unmatched: 10. Germline-derived CDR1 and CDR2 are SGHNT and YYREEE (reference sequence). This CDR3 contains 15 residues. Using reference TRBV5-4 and TRBJ1-6 for the parts outside the CDR3, the full variable domain is ETGVTQSPTHLIKTRGQQVTLRCSSQSGHNTVSWYQQALGQGPQFIFQYYREEENGRGNFPPRFSGLQFPNYSSELNVNALELDDSALYLCASSPGQRSTSPLHFGNGTRLTVT.

This clone turned up a few times. The V call is TRBV7-3, the J call TRBJ1-1; 11 bases agree with TRBD1. The germline gives CDR1 SGHTA, CDR2 FQGTGA. V lost 2 bases and J lost 11; bases outside the gene matches: 4. This CDR3 contains 13 residues. In DNA, the CDR3 is TGTGCCAGCAGCTTAGGGACAGGGGGGTTCGCTTTCTTT. This codes for CASSLGTGGFAFF.

This clone was counted a few times. V is TRBV5-4 and J is TRBJ2-7, with D possibly matching TRBD1 (6 bases). Trimming cost V 4 bases and J 0 bases, with 11 bases left between them. The CDR3 totals 14 residues. Germline-derived CDR1 and CDR2 are SGHNT and YYREEE (reference sequence). For the CDR3, the DNA is TGTGCCAGCAGCCTCCAACAGGGCTCCTACGAGCAGTACTTC. Translated, it gives CASSLQQGSYEQYF.

J is TRBJ2-5 and V is TRBV2, with 10 positions matching TRBD2. Trimming at V came to 0 bases and at J to 4 bases, leaving 8 bases not matched to a gene. Germline CDR1 and CDR2: SNHLY and FYNNEI. This CDR3 is built from 17 residues. CDR3 protein: CASSEAAGGPLGETQYF. CDR3 DNA sequence: TGTGCCAGCAGTGAAGCAGCGGGAGGGCCCCTGGGAGAGACCCAGTACTTC.

The chain joins TRBV28 to TRBJ2-1, with 7 bases aligning to TRBD1. The CDR3 has 16 amino acids. The junction had 13 bases not matched to a gene; V was cut back by 8 bases and J by 3 bases. CDR1 MDHEN and CDR2 SYDVKM come from the germline V gene. CDR3 DNA: TGTGCCAGCGGCACAACGGGACAGACTAACTACAATGAGCAGTTCTTC. This sequence encodes CASGTTGQTNYNEQFF.

Concerning this clone itself: This sample also contains other DNA sequences that code for the same CDR3. V usage is TRBV28 and J usage is TRBJ1-2; D gene uncertain. Per the germline V gene, CDR1 is MDHEN and CDR2 is SYDVKM. This CDR3 has 12 amino acids. Trimming took off 2 bases at V and 7 bases at J, with 8 bases between the two ends. The CDR3 loop is CASSLSGGGYTF. As DNA, the CDR3 is TGTGCCAGCAGTTTAAGTGGCGGTGGCTACACCTTC.

This clone was recorded a few times. This chain joins TRBV5-4 and TRBJ1-1; 7 positions agree with TRBD1. In germline, CDR1 is SGHNT, CDR2 YYREEE (reference sequence). The CDR3 contains 17 residues. The V gene end was trimmed by 0 bases and the J gene end by 4 bases; junction bases not matched to a gene: 12. The DNA of the CDR3 is TGTGCCAGCAGCTTGGGGGGAAGGGGGCGCTTCGGCACTGAAGCTTTCTTT. Translation: CASSLGGRGRFGTEAFF.

V usage is TRBV4-2 and J usage is TRBJ2-5; TRBD2 matches at 8 bases. With V trimmed by 1 base and J by 6 bases, 10 bases remained unmatched. Germline V lookup: CDR1 LGHNA, CDR2 YNFKEQ. The CDR3 extends over 16 amino acids. The DNA of the CDR3 is TGTGCCAGCAGCCAAGTCACGGGGGGGCCGGTTAAGACCCAGTACTTC. This encodes CASSQVTGGPVKTQYF.

The rearrangement uses TRBV30 and TRBJ1-1; possibly TRBD1 for D (5 bases). CDR3 length equals 11 residues. Germline V gene lookup returns CDR1 GTSNPN and CDR2 SVGIG (reference sequence). V was pared by 5 bases and J by 10 bases, with 14 bases between. The CDR3 DNA is TGTGCCTGGTTAGGGGTGGGCGCAGCTTTCTTT. The encoded protein is CAWLGVGAAFF. The variable domain in full, with the rest retrieved from reference TRBV30 and TRBJ1-1, is SQTIHQWPATLVQPVGSPLSLECTVEGTSNPNLYWYRQAAGRGLQLLFYSVGIGQISSEVPQNLSASRPQDRQFILSSKKLLLSDSGFYLCAWLGVGAAFFGQGTRLTVV.

The table lists this clone with a count of one. This chain connects TRBV4-2 to TRBJ1-5; D is unresolved. The CDR3 totals 13 residues. Trimming took 6 bases from V and 4 from J, leaving 10 bases between them. CDR1 and CDR2 from the germline V gene are LGHNA and YNFKEQ. CDR3 loop: CASRYGANQPQHF. The DNA for the CDR3 is TGTGCCAGCAGGTACGGAGCTAATCAGCCCCAGCATTTT.

The chain is built from TRBV14 and TRBJ1-4; perhaps TRBD1 as D (6 bases). Germline CDR1 reads SGHDN; CDR2 reads FVKESK. This CDR3 spans 16 amino acids. V shed 4 bases and J shed 8 bases, with 20 bases lying between them. For the CDR3, the DNA is TGTGCCAGCAGCCCTGAACTAGGCAGGGGTGGCGAAAAACTGTTTTTT. Its protein product is CASSPELGRGGEKLFF.

The J gene is TRBJ2-7, the V gene TRBV7-9; 7 nucleotides align to TRBD1. The J segment lost 4 bases and the V segment lost 3 bases, leaving 9 bases of the junction unmatched. This CDR3 region has 15 residues. Looked up from germline, CDR1 is SEHNR and CDR2 is FQNEAQ (reference sequence). CDR3 DNA sequence: TGTGCCAGCAGCTTTTACACAGGGGCGATTTACGAGCAGTACTTC. This gives the protein CASSFYTGAIYEQYF.

The J gene is TRBJ1-2, the V gene TRBV5-4; 9 bases are shared with TRBD1. The junction had 3 bases not matched to a gene; V was cut back by 4 bases and J by 2 bases. Per germline, CDR1 SGHNT and CDR2 YYREEE (reference sequence). This CDR3 spans 14 amino acids. CDR3 sequence reads: CASSGGTGNYGYTF. The CDR3 nucleotides are TGTGCCAGCAGCGGTGGGACAGGGAACTATGGCTACACCTTC.